This T cell receptor (beta chain) is drawn from a study of blood T cell repertoires in COVID-19. Across the whole study: Sources were T cells, B-cell-depleted T cells, or PBMCs; the material itself was cDNA or gDNA.

This CDR3 spans 17 amino acids. In the original analysis: Estimation of nucleated cell counts was performed using reference gene primer amplification. TCRdb's table, derived via immunoSEQ multiplex PCR, lists solely in-frame clones and lacks some. V and J calls and clone size are as listed in that table; D and trimming were resolved from the DNA. Of around 110,000 clones in the sample, 60% to 85% were seen once. This clone was recorded at least ten times. This rearrangement joins TRBV21-1 to TRBJ2-1; the listed D gene, TRBD2, was not tested against the DNA. TRBV21-1 is shown as a pseudogene. The clonotype originates from a man older than 75 with COVID-19, enrolled during active disease. The sample was peripheral blood. CDR3 in DNA: TGTGCCAGCAGCAAAGAGGCTAGCGGGAGGGAAGGCGATGAGCAGTTCTTC. This translates into CASSKEASGREGDEQFF.